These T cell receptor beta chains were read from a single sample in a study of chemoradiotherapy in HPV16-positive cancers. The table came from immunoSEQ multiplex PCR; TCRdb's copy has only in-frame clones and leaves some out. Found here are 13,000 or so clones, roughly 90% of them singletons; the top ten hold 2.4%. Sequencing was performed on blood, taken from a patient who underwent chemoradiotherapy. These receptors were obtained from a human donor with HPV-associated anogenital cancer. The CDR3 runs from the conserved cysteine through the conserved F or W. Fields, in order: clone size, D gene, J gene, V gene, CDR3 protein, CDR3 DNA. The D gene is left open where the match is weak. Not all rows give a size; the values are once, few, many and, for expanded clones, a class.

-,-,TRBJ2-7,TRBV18,CASSPTPYEQYF,TGTGCCAGCTCACCAACCCCCTACGAGCAGTACTTC
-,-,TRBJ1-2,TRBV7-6,CASSLSMGLGGGYTF,TGTGCCAGCAGCTTATCCATGGGTTTGGGGGGTGGCTACACCTTC
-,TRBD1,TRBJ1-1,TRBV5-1,CASSHPGTDAMNTEAFF,TGCGCCAGCAGCCACCCTGGGACAGACGCGATGAACACTGAAGCTTTCTTT
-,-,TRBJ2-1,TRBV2,CASSEGLRGDNEQFF,TGTGCCAGCAGTGAGGGACTTCGCGGGGACAATGAGCAGTTCTTC
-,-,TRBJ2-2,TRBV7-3,CASTDSPNTGELFF,TGTGCCAGCACGGACTCTCCGAACACCGGGGAGCTGTTTTTT
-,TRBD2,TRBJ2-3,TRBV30,CAWSRGGSLTDTQYF,TGTGCCTGGAGCCGCGGGGGATCTCTCACAGATACGCAGTATTTT
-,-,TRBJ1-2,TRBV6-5,CASSYKGNGYTF,TGTGCCAGCAGTTACAAGGGGAATGGCTACACCTTC
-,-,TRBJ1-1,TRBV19,CASSSGVAFF,TGTGCCAGTTCTTCAGGGGTGGCTTTCTTT
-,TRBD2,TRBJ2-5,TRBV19,CASSYPGLAGKETQYF,TGTGCCAGTAGTTACCCCGGGCTAGCGGGGAAAGAGACCCAGTACTTC
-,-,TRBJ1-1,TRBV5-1,CASSPGQVKAEAFF,TGCGCCAGCAGCCCGGGGCAGGTTAAGGCTGAAGCTTTCTTT
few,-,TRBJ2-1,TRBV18,CASSPKQGINEQFF,TGTGCCAGCTCACCAAAACAGGGTATCAATGAGCAGTTCTTC
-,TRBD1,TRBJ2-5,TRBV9,CASSVAHGQGGETQYF,TGTGCCAGCAGCGTAGCCCACGGACAGGGTGGGGAGACCCAGTACTTC
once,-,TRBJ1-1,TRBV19,CASSTGYATEAFF,TGTGCCAGTAGTACGGGATATGCTACTGAAGCTTTCTTT
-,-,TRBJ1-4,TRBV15,CATSRDGGGGTDEKLFF,TGTGCCACCAGCAGAGATGGAGGGGGGGGGACGGATGAAAAACTGTTTTTT
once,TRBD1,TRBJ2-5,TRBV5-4,CASSFGQEETQYF,TGTGCCAGCAGCTTCGGACAGGAAGAGACCCAGTACTTC
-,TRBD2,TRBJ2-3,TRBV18,CASSPPSGGAPDTQYF,TGTGCCAGCTCACCACCCAGCGGGGGGGCCCCAGATACGCAGTATTTT